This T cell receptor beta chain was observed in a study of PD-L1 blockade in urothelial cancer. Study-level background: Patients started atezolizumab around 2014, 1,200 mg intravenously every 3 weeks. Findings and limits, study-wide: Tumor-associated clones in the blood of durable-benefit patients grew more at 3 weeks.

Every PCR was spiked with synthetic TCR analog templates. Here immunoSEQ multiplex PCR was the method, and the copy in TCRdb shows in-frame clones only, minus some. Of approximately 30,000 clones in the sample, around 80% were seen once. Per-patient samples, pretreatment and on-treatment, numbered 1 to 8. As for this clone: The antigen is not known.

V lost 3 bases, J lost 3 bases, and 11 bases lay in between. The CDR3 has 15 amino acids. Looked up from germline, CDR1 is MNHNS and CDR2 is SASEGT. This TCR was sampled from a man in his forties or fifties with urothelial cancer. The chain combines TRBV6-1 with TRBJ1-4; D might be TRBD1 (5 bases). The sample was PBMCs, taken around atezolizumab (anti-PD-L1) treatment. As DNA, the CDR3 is TGTGCCAGCAGTGACGTTGACAGACCTAATGAAAAACTGTTTTTT. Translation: CASSDVDRPNEKLFF.